What follows are 30 T cell receptor beta chains derived from one specimen sequenced in a study of T cells expressing NK-cell markers. After re-calling the 5' RACE reads, TCRdb lists one entry per CDR3 protein, DNA absent. Recorded for this sample: 400,000 to 450,000 distinct CDR3 sequences. Material: blood T cells: a sorted CD56 or NKG2C T cell subset, CD4+ or CD8+ T cells, or bulk PBMC T cells (not recorded which). These receptor sequences come from a woman aged 18 to 75 in good health.

The chain carries TRBV12-3 or TRBV12-4 and TRBJ2-3. The CDR3 covers 15 residues. The CDR3 region is CASRISGTSTDTQYF.

The chain links TRBV5-1 to TRBJ1-1. This CDR3 has 16 residues. Germline V gene lookup returns CDR1 SGHRS and CDR2 YFSETQ. The CDR3 sequence: CASSSGQGLMNTEAFF.

This chain links TRBV20-1 with TRBJ2-3. Germline V gene lookup returns CDR1 DFQATT and CDR2 SNEGSKA (reference sequence). This CDR3 contains 12 residues. The CDR3 region is CSARGNVGLQYF.

CDR3 sequence reads: CSARPRQGLTYEQYF. This chain links TRBV20-1 with TRBJ2-7; TCRdb reports TRBD1, a call that lacks DNA to check it against. The CDR3 has 15 residues. Germline V gene sequence: CDR1 DFQATT, CDR2 SNEGSKA (reference sequence).

This chain uses TRBV28 with TRBJ2-4; absent DNA, TCRdb's TRBD1 call cannot be checked. Germline loops: CDR1 MDHEN, CDR2 SYDVKM. The CDR3 runs 16 residues. The CDR3 here is CASSRAAEIAKNIQYF.

This sequence joins TRBV20-1 and TRBJ2-7; the TRBD1 assignment by TCRdb is unverifiable without DNA. CDR1 DFQATT and CDR2 SNEGSKA come from the germline V gene (reference sequence). This CDR3 is 19 amino acids long. The CDR3 spells CSARPDLTNLGGNYYEQYF.

The rearrangement links TRBV6-1 to TRBJ2-5; the TCRdb call, TRBD1, lacks DNA for checking. CDR1 and CDR2 from the germline V gene are MNHNS and SASEGT. CDR3 length equals 14 residues. CDR3 sequence: CASIWRGATETQYF.

This rearrangement joins TRBV29-1 to TRBJ1-3; TCRdb reports TRBD1, a call that lacks DNA to check it against. The germline V gene encodes CDR1 SQVTM and CDR2 ANQGSEA. CDR3 length equals 14 residues. The CDR3 loop is CSATRDISGNTIYF. The complete variable domain, with remaining parts taken from reference TRBV29-1 and TRBJ1-3, reads SAVISQKPSRDICQRGTSLTIQCQVDSQVTMMFWYRQQPGQSLTLIATANQGSEATYESGFVIDKFPISRPNLTFSTLTVSNMSPEDSSIYLCSATRDISGNTIYFGEGSWLTVV.

CDR3: CASSRGGTSRTYEQYF. J is TRBJ2-7 and V is TRBV12-3 or TRBV12-4; lacking DNA, the TRBD2 call made by TCRdb goes unchecked. The CDR3 consists of 16 residues.

The J gene is TRBJ1-4, the V gene TRBV5-1; no DNA is available, so the TRBD1 call from TCRdb remains unchecked. The CDR3 runs to 17 residues. Germline V gene sequence: CDR1 SGHRS, CDR2 YFSETQ. The CDR3 sequence: CASSLDPGAATNEKLFF.

The rearrangement joins TRBV28 to TRBJ2-1. CDR3 length: 15 residues. Germline CDR1 MDHEN, CDR2 SYDVKM. Here the CDR3 reads CASSRLRSSYNEQFF.

V is TRBV18 and J is TRBJ2-1; TCRdb indicates TRBD1, and absent DNA this call remains unverified. Germline-derived CDR1 and CDR2 are KGHSH and LQKENI. CDR3 length: 16 residues. This CDR3 is CASSPLSRGVGNEQFF.

V is TRBV7-9 and J is TRBJ1-2; TCRdb outputs TRBD1, but without DNA this stays unchecked. There are 14 residues in the CDR3. The V gene's germline CDR1 is SEHNR and CDR2 FQNEAQ (reference sequence). The CDR3 reads CASSFQTGNYGYTF.

This chain connects TRBV9 to TRBJ2-1. CDR3 length: 15 amino acids. Germline assignment: CDR1 SGDLS and CDR2 YYNGEE. The CDR3 region is CASSVETSSYNEQFF.

The chain recombines TRBV28 with TRBJ2-4; TCRdb proposes TRBD1, but this gene call is untestable without DNA. The CDR3 length is 16 residues. Germline-derived CDR1 and CDR2 are MDHEN and SYDVKM. CDR3 loop: CASMRTGPIAKNIQYF.

This rearrangement joins TRBV20-1 to TRBJ1-1. Germline CDR1 is DFQATT and CDR2 is SNEGSKA (reference sequence). CDR3 size: 14 residues. CDR3 protein: CSAVGGDRGTEAFF.

V gene TRBV20-1 combines with J gene TRBJ2-4; the TCRdb D gene call, TRBD1, has no DNA to confirm it. Germline V gives CDR1 DFQATT, CDR2 SNEGSKA (reference sequence). This CDR3 comprises 16 residues. The CDR3 spells CSARDPRGQRKNIQYF.

The V and J genes are TRBV20-1 and TRBJ2-5. The CDR3 extends over 16 amino acids. Per the germline V gene, CDR1 is DFQATT and CDR2 is SNEGSKA (reference sequence). The CDR3 protein is CSASVWQAGRQETQYF.

The chain uses TRBV18 and TRBJ1-5. Germline CDR1 is KGHSH and CDR2 is LQKENI. This CDR3 is 15 amino acids long. The chain's CDR3 is CASSPLRDSNQPQHF.

The chain has TRBV7-2 and TRBJ2-2; with no DNA, the TCRdb D assignment of TRBD1 cannot be verified. The CDR3 sequence is 16 residues long. Germline V lookup: CDR1 SGHTA, CDR2 FQGNSA. CDR3: CASSLGDRVNTGELFF.

The genes are TRBV3-1 and TRBJ2-7. Germline V gives CDR1 LGHDT, CDR2 YNNKEL (reference sequence). This CDR3 is 14 amino acids long. The CDR3 sequence: CASSHPGSSYEQYF.

The chain joins TRBV12-3 or TRBV12-4 to TRBJ2-7; as DNA is missing, the TRBD2 call by TCRdb cannot be tested. The CDR3 covers 14 residues. The CDR3 spells CASSFSGGPYEQYF.

The rearrangement links TRBV7-2 to TRBJ1-1; absent DNA, TCRdb's TRBD1 call cannot be checked. Germline V gene sequence: CDR1 SGHTA, CDR2 FQGNSA. This CDR3 is built from 14 residues. CDR3 sequence: CASSFGRAGGEAFF.

This chain connects TRBV20-1 to TRBJ1-1. This CDR3 is 13 amino acids long. Germline CDR1 and CDR2: DFQATT and SNEGSKA (reference sequence). CDR3 amino acids: CSAGLGRITEAFF.

The chain is built from TRBV20-1 and TRBJ1-3; the TCRdb D gene call, TRBD1, has no DNA to confirm it. Germline V gene sequence: CDR1 DFQATT, CDR2 SNEGSKA (reference sequence). The CDR3 loop spans 13 amino acids. CDR3 sequence: CSASRAAGNTIYF.

The chain is built from TRBV3-1 and TRBJ2-2. Germline values: CDR1 LGHDT, CDR2 YNNKEL (reference sequence). The CDR3 has 14 amino acids. CDR3 region: CASSRGRNTGELFF.

This chain uses TRBV6-1 with TRBJ2-1. Germline CDR1 is MNHNS and CDR2 is SASEGT. This CDR3 contains 11 residues. CDR3 loop: CASSDHREQFF.

The chain uses TRBV4-3 and TRBJ1-1; the TRBD1 assignment by TCRdb is unverifiable without DNA. The CDR3 extends over 15 amino acids. CDR1 is LGHNA, CDR2 YSLEER, per germline. The CDR3: CASSQGGTKGTEAFF.

J is TRBJ2-5 and V is TRBV5-4; TCRdb gives TRBD2 as the D gene, but with no DNA this cannot be confirmed. The CDR3 is 13 amino acids. Germline V CDR1 and CDR2: SGHNT, YYREEE (reference sequence). This chain's CDR3 is CASSLPGRETQYF.

The chain employs TRBV12-3 or TRBV12-4 and TRBJ2-7; lacking DNA, the TRBD1 call made by TCRdb goes unchecked. The CDR3 sequence is 12 residues long. This CDR3 reads CASSPRDLEKYF.